The entry below describes one T cell receptor (beta chain). What it binds is unknown. This record belongs to a study of T cell responses to AZD1222 COVID-19 vaccine. Study-level points and caveats: Spike-wide vaccine-associated CD4 TCRs dominated at 160-218 and 743-854.

Generated by immunoSEQ multiplex PCR, the TCRdb table keeps only in-frame clones and is missing some. This table has 180,000 or so clones, about 89% appearing once. The CDR3 loop spans 14 amino acids. V lost 6 bases, J lost 5 bases, and 14 bases lay in between. In germline, CDR1 is SGHTA, CDR2 FQGNSA. The rearrangement joins TRBV7-2 to TRBJ1-3; possible D gene TRBD1, 5 bases. Sequencing was performed on peripheral blood, taken 28 days after the second AZD1222 dose. The receptor comes from an adult who received the AZD1222 COVID-19 vaccine. As DNA, the CDR3 is TGTGCCAGCAGTCACGGGACCGCGAGAAACACCATATATTTT. This sequence encodes CASSHGTARNTIYF.